This TCR beta chain stems from a study of CD8 T cells in ankylosing spondylitis. This clonotype was detected a few times. Its antigen is currently unknown. Study findings and constraints: Seemingly distinctive of ankylosing spondylitis blood was a TCR beta motif formed by eight highly homologous variants.

TCRdb used MiXCR to reprocess the 5' RACE reads, holding one entry per CDR3 protein. Of fewer than 550,000 distinct CDR3 sequences in the sample, approximately 5.3% were seen once. Sequencing was carried out using blood, either unsorted or a sorted T cell fraction (not recorded which). This receptor was obtained from a male donor with ankylosing spondylitis.

CDR3 nucleotides: TGCAGTGCTCCTTTGGGGGCGGGCCCCTCCTACGAGCAGTACTTC. This encodes CSAPLGAGPSYEQYF. The chain recombines TRBV20-1 with TRBJ2-7; weak D call: TRBD1 (6 bases). Trimming pared 5 bases from V and 0 bases from J, leaving 17 bases between. The CDR3 length is 15 residues. Germline V CDR1 and CDR2: DFQATT, SNEGSKA (reference sequence).